Listed below are T cell receptor beta chains from one sample, sequenced in a study of technical replicates of blood from several donors. Some clones are missing from TCRdb's copy, which holds only in-frame ones; the method was immunoSEQ multiplex PCR. The sample shows some 80,000 clones, about 90% of them seen only once. Sequencing was done on a sample of T cells isolated from PBMCs. These TCRs come from a human donor in good health. Each CDR3 is given with its conserved first and last residue. The order of the fields is D gene, clone size, V gene, J gene, CDR3 protein, CDR3 DNA. The D gene is left open where the match is weak. Clone size appears in some rows only: once, few, many, or a class for an expanded clone.

d_call: NA
clone_size: NA
v_call: TRBV19
j_call: TRBJ2-1
cdr3_aa: CASSIGGSSGNEQFF
cdr3_nt: TGTGCCAGTAGTATAGGCGGGTCCTCTGGAAATGAGCAGTTCTTC

d_call: TRBD2
clone_size: once
v_call: TRBV7-7
j_call: TRBJ2-5
cdr3_aa: CASTSGGAGETQYF
cdr3_nt: TGTGCTAGCACGAGCGGGGGGGCAGGGGAGACCCAGTACTTC

d_call: NA
clone_size: once
v_call: TRBV30
j_call: TRBJ2-7
cdr3_aa: CACRRGSSYEQYF
cdr3_nt: TGTGCCTGTAGAAGGGGAAGCTCCTACGAGCAGTACTTC

d_call: NA
clone_size: few
v_call: TRBV6-5
j_call: TRBJ1-1
cdr3_aa: CASSYSIAGNAEAFF
cdr3_nt: TGTGCCAGCAGTTACTCGATTGCAGGGAACGCTGAAGCTTTCTTT

d_call: TRBD1
clone_size: NA
v_call: TRBV30
j_call: TRBJ1-1
cdr3_aa: CAWSEIPGQGATEAFF
cdr3_nt: TGTGCCTGGAGTGAAATCCCTGGACAGGGGGCGACTGAAGCTTTCTTT

d_call: NA
clone_size: NA
v_call: TRBV29-1
j_call: TRBJ1-4
cdr3_aa: CSVEVPATNEKLFF
cdr3_nt: TGCAGCGTTGAAGTCCCAGCAACTAATGAAAAACTGTTTTTT

d_call: NA
clone_size: NA
v_call: TRBV5-1
j_call: TRBJ1-2
cdr3_aa: CASSSTTDKIYGYTF
cdr3_nt: TGCGCCAGCAGCTCGACCACGGACAAGATCTATGGCTACACCTTC

d_call: NA
clone_size: NA
v_call: TRBV7-3
j_call: TRBJ1-1
cdr3_aa: CASSLTRGRNTEAFF
cdr3_nt: TGTGCCAGCAGCTTAACGCGGGGGAGGAACACTGAAGCTTTCTTT

d_call: TRBD1
clone_size: NA
v_call: TRBV6-5
j_call: TRBJ1-2
cdr3_aa: CASSFGQGSYGYTF
cdr3_nt: TGTGCCAGCAGTTTCGGACAGGGTTCATATGGCTACACCTTC

d_call: TRBD1
clone_size: NA
v_call: TRBV5-4
j_call: TRBJ2-2
cdr3_aa: CASRRDRNTGELFF
cdr3_nt: TGTGCCAGCAGGAGGGACAGGAACACCGGGGAGCTGTTTTTT

d_call: NA
clone_size: NA
v_call: TRBV19
j_call: TRBJ1-2
cdr3_aa: CASSIQQGEHGYTF
cdr3_nt: TGTGCCAGTAGTATTCAACAGGGAGAGCATGGCTACACCTTC

d_call: NA
clone_size: once
v_call: TRBV30
j_call: TRBJ1-5
cdr3_aa: CAWSQNPGHRQPQHF
cdr3_nt: TGTGCCTGGAGTCAAAACCCGGGACACAGACAGCCCCAGCATTTT

d_call: NA
clone_size: NA
v_call: TRBV28
j_call: TRBJ1-2
cdr3_aa: CASRTGGVRAPPNYGYTF
cdr3_nt: TGTGCCAGCCGTACAGGAGGGGTCAGGGCCCCACCTAATTATGGCTACACCTTC

d_call: TRBD2
clone_size: NA
v_call: TRBV7-7
j_call: TRBJ2-7
cdr3_aa: CASSLLGEGSNEQYF
cdr3_nt: TGTGCCAGCAGCTTATTGGGGGAGGGGAGTAACGAGCAGTACTTC

d_call: TRBD1
clone_size: NA
v_call: TRBV10-2
j_call: TRBJ1-4
cdr3_aa: CASSELQSGGRSREKLFF
cdr3_nt: TGCGCCAGCAGTGAGTTACAATCAGGGGGTAGAAGTCGGGAAAAACTGTTTTTT

d_call: NA
clone_size: NA
v_call: TRBV6-1
j_call: TRBJ1-4
cdr3_aa: CASHGPQGGEKLFF
cdr3_nt: TGTGCCAGCCATGGTCCCCAGGGAGGTGAAAAACTGTTTTTT

d_call: TRBD1
clone_size: NA
v_call: TRBV7-3
j_call: TRBJ1-6
cdr3_aa: CASSVTGVGSPLHF
cdr3_nt: TGTGCCAGCAGCGTAACAGGGGTTGGTTCACCCCTCCACTTT

d_call: TRBD1
clone_size: NA
v_call: TRBV6-1
j_call: TRBJ2-7
cdr3_aa: CASSVRDRGYEQYF
cdr3_nt: TGTGCCAGCAGTGTTCGGGACAGGGGTTACGAGCAGTACTTC

d_call: NA
clone_size: NA
v_call: TRBV5-1
j_call: TRBJ1-1
cdr3_aa: CASSVPGLGTTEAFF
cdr3_nt: TGCGCCAGCAGCGTTCCGGGTTTAGGTACGACTGAAGCTTTCTTT

d_call: TRBD1
clone_size: few
v_call: TRBV10-3
j_call: TRBJ1-2
cdr3_aa: CAISEGGRHYGYTF
cdr3_nt: TGTGCCATCAGTGAAGGGGGCAGACACTATGGCTACACCTTC

d_call: TRBD1
clone_size: NA
v_call: TRBV15
j_call: TRBJ2-5
cdr3_aa: CATSRGGTVEETQYF
cdr3_nt: TGTGCCACCAGCAGAGGGGGGACAGTGGAAGAGACCCAGTACTTC

d_call: NA
clone_size: NA
v_call: TRBV5-1
j_call: TRBJ1-4
cdr3_aa: CASSLVSPNEKLFF
cdr3_nt: TGCGCCAGCAGCTTGGTTTCTCCCAATGAAAAACTGTTTTTT

d_call: TRBD1
clone_size: NA
v_call: TRBV7-9
j_call: TRBJ1-2
cdr3_aa: CASSQGTGGVYGYTF
cdr3_nt: TGTGCCAGCAGCCAGGGGACAGGGGGCGTGTATGGCTACACCTTC